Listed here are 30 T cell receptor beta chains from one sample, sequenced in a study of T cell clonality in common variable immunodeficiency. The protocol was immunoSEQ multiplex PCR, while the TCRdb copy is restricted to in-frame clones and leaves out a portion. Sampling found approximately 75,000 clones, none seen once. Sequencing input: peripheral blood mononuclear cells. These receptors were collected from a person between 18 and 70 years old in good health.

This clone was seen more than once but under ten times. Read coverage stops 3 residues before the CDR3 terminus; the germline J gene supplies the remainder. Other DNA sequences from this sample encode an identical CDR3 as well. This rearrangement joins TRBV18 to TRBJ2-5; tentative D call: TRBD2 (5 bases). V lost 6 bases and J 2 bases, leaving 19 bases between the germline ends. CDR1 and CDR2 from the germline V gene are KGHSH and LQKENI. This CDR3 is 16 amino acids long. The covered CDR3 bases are TGTGCCAGCTCCCCCCCGGAATGGACTCCTCAAGAGACC. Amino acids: CASSPPEWTPQET. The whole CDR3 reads CASSPPEWTPQETQYF.

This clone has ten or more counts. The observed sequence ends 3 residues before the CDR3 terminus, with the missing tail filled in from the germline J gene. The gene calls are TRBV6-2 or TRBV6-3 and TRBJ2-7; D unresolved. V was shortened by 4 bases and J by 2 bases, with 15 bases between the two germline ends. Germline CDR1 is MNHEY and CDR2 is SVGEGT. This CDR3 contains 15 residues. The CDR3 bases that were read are TGTGCCAGCAGTTCAAGGCTCCCTAGTGCCTACGAG. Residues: CASSSRLPSAYE. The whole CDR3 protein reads CASSSRLPSAYEQYF.

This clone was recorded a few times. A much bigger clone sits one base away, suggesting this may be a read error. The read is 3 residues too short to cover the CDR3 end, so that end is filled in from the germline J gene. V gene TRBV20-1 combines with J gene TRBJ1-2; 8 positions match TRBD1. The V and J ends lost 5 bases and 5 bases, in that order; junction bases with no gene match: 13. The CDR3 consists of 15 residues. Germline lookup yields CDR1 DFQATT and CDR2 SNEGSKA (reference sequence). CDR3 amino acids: CSAGEAGGFGYGYTF. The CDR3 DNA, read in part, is TGCAGTGCTGGCGAGGCAGGGGGCTTTGGATATGGC.

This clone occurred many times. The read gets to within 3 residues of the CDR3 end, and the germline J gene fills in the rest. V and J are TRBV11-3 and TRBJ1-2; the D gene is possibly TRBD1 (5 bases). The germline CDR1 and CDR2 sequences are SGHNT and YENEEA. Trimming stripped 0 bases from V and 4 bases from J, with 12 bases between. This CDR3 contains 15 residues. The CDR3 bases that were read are TGTGCCAGCAGCTTAGATTCAATAACAGGCTATGGC. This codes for CASSLDSITGYG. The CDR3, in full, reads CASSLDSITGYGYTF.

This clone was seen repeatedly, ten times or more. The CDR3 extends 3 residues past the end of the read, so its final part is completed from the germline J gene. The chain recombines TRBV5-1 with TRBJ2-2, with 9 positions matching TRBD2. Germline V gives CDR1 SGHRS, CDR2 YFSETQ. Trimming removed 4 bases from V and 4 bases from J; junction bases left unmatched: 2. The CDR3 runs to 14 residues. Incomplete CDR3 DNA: TGCGCCAGCAGCAGGCGGGAGGGCACCGGGGAG. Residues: CASSRREGTGE. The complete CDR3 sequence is CASSRREGTGELFF.

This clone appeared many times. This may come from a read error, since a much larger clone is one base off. Incomplete CDR3 DNA: TGTGCCAGCAGCTTTCCTAGCACAGATACG. It is translated as CASSFPSTDT. The entire CDR3 protein reads CASSFPSTDTQYF. This rearrangement joins TRBV7-2 to TRBJ2-3; no reliable D call. The read is 3 residues too short to cover the CDR3 end, so that end is filled in from the germline J gene. This CDR3 has 13 amino acids. V was shortened by 3 bases and J by 0 bases, with 4 bases between the two germline ends. Germline V gene data show CDR1 as SGHTA and CDR2 as FQGNSA.

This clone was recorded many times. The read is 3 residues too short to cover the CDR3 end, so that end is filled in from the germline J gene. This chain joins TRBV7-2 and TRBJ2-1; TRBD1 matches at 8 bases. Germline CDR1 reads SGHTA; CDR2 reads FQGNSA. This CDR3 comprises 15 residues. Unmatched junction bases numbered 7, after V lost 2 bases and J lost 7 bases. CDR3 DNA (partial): TGTGCCAGCAGCTTATGGGGACAGGATTTTAATGAG. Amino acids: CASSLWGQDFNE. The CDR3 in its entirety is CASSLWGQDFNEQFF. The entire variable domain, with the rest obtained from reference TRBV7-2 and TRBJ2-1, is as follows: GAGVSQSPSNKVTEKGKDVELRCDPISGHTALYWYRQSLGQGLEFLIYFQGNSAPDKSGLPSDRFSAERTGGSVSTLTIQRTQQEDSAVYLCASSLWGQDFNEQFFGPGTRLTVL.

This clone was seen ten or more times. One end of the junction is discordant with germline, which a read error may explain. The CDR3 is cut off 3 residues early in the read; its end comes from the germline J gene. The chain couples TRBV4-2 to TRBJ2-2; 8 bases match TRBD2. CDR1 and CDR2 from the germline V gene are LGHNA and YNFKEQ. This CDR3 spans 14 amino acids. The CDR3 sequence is CASRTSRNTGELFF. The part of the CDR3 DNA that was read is TGCGCCAGCAGGACTAGCAGAAACACCGGGGAG.

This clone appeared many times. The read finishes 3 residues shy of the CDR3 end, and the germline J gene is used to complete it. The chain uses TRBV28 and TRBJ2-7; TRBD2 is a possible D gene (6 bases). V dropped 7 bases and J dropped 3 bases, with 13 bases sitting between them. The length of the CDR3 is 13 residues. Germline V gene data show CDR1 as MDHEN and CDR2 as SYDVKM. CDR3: CASTGTFNYEQYF. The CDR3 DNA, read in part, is TGTGCCAGCACCGGGACTTTCAACTACGAG. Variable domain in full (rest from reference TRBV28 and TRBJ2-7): DVKVTQSSRYLVKRTGEKVFLECVQDMDHENMFWYRQDPGLGLRLIYFSYDVKMKEKGDIPEGYSVSREKKERFSLILESASTNQTSMYLCASTGTFNYEQYFGPGTRLTVT.

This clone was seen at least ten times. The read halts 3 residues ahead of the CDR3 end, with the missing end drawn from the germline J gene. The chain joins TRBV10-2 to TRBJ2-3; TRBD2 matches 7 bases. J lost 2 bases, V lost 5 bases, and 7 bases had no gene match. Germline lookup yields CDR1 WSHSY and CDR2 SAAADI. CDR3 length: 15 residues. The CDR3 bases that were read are TGCGCCAGCAGTAGAGCGGGATCTGACACAGATACG. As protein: CASSRAGSDTDT. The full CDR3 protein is CASSRAGSDTDTQYF.

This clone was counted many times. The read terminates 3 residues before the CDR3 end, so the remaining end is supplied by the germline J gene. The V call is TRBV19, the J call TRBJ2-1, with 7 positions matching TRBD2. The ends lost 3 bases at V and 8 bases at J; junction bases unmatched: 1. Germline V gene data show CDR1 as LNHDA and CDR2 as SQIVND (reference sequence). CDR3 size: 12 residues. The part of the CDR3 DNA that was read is TGTGCCAGTAGTATTGCGGGAGATGAG. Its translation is CASSIAGDE. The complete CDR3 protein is CASSIAGDEQFF.

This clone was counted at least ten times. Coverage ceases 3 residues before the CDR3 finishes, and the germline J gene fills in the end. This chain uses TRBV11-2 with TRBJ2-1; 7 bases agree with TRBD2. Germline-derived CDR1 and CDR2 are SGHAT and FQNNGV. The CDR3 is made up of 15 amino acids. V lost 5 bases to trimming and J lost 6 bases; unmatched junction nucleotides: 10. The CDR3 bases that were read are TGTGCCAGCAGCAACGGACTAGGGAGCCGCAATGAG. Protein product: CASSNGLGSRNE. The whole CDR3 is CASSNGLGSRNEQFF.

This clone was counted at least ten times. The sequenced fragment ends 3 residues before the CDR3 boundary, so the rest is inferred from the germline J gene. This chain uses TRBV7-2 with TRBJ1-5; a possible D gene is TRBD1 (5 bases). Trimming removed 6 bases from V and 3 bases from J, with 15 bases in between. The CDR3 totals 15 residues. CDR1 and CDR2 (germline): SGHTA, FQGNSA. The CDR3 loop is CASSSVQAPNQPQHF. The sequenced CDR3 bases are TGTGCCAGCAGTTCAGTACAGGCTCCCAATCAGCCC.

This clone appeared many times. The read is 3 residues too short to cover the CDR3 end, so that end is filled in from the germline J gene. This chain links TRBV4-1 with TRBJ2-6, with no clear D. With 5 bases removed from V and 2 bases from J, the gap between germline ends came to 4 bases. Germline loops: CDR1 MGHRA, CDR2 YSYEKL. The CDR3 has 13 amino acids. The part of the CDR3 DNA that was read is TGCGCCAGCAGCTTTACTGGGGCCAACGTC. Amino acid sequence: CASSFTGANV. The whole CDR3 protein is CASSFTGANVLTF.

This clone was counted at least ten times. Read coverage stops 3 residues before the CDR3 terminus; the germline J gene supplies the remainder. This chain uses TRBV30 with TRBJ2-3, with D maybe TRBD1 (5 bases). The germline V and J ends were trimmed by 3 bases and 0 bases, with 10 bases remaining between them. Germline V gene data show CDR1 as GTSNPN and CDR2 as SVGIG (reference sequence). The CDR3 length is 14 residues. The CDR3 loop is CAWRWGASTDTQYF. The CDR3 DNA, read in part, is TGTGCCTGGAGATGGGGCGCGAGCACAGATACG. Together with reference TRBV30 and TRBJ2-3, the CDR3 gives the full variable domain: SQTIHQWPATLVQPVGSPLSLECTVEGTSNPNLYWYRQAAGRGLQLLFYSVGIGQISSEVPQNLSASRPQDRQFILSSKKLLLSDSGFYLCAWRWGASTDTQYFGPGTRLTVL.

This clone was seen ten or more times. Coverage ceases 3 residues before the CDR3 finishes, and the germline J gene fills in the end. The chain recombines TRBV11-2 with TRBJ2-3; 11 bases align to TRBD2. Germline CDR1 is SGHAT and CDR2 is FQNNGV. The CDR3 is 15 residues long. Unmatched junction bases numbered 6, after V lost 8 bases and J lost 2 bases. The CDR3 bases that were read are TGTGCCAGCCGCGGGACTAGCGGTTCCACAGATACG. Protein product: CASRGTSGSTDT. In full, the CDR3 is CASRGTSGSTDTQYF. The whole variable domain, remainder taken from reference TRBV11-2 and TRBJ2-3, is EAGVAQSPRYKIIEKRQSVAFWCNPISGHATLYWYQQILGQGPKLLIQFQNNGVVDDSQLPKDRFSAERLKGVDSTLKIQPAKLEDSAVYLCASRGTSGSTDTQYFGPGTRLTVL.

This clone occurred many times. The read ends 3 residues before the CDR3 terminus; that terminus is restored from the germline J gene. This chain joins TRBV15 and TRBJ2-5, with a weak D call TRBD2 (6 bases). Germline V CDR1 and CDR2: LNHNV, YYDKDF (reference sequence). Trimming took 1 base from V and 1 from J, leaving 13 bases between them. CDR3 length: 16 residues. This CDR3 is CATSRAMGLVQETQYF. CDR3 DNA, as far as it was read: TGTGCCACCAGCAGAGCTATGGGACTCGTCCAAGAGACC.

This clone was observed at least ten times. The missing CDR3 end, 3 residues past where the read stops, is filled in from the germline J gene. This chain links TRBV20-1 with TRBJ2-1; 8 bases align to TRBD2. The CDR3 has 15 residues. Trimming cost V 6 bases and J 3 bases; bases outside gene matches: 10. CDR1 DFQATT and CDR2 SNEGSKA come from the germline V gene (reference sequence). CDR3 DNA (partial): TGCAGTGCCCCCACCGGCGGGAGGATCTACAATGAG. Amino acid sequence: CSAPTGGRIYNE. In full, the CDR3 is CSAPTGGRIYNEQFF.

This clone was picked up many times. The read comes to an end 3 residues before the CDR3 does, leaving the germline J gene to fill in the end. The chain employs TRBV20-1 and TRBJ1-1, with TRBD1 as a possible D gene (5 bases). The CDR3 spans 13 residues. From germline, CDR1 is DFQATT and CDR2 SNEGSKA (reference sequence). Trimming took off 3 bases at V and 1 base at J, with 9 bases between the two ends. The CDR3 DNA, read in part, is TGCAGTGCTAGGGACACGACGAACACTGAA. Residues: CSARDTTNTE. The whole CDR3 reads CSARDTTNTEAFF.

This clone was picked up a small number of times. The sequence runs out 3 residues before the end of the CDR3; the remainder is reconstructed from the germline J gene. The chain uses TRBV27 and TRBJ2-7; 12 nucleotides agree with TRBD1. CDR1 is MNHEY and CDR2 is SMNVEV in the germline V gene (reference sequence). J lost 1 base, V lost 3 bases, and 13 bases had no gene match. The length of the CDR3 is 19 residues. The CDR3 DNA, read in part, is TGTGCCAGCAGTTTGCGGGACAGGGGGCAGGGGGCCCCGTCCTACGAG. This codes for CASSLRDRGQGAPSYE. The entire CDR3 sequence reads CASSLRDRGQGAPSYEQYF.

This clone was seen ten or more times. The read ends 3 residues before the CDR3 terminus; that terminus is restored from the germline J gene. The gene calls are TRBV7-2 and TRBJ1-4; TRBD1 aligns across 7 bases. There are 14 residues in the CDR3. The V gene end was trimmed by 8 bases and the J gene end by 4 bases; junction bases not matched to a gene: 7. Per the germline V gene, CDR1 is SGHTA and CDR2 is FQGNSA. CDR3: CASCRQGFNEKLFF. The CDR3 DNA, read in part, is TGTGCCAGCTGCAGACAGGGCTTTAATGAAAAA.

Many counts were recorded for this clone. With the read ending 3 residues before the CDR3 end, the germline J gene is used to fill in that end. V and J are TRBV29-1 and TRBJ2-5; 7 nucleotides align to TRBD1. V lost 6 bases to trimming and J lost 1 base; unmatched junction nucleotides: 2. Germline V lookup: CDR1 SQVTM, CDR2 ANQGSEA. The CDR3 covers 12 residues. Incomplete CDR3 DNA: TGCAGCGTGGGGACAGCCCAAGAGACC. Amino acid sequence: CSVGTAQET. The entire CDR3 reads CSVGTAQETQYF.

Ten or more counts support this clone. The DNA read from the CDR3 is TGTGCCAGCAGCTCTAGCGGGATAGGCGGGGAGACC. Amino acids: CASSSSGIGGET. The complete CDR3 reads CASSSSGIGGETQYF. This sequence joins TRBV7-2 and TRBJ2-5, with TRBD2 matching over 9 bases. The CDR3 end lies 3 residues beyond the end of the read and is filled in from the germline J gene. V dropped 4 bases and J dropped 5; count of bases not matched to a gene: 8. The CDR3 loop spans 15 amino acids. Germline assignment: CDR1 SGHTA and CDR2 FQGNSA.

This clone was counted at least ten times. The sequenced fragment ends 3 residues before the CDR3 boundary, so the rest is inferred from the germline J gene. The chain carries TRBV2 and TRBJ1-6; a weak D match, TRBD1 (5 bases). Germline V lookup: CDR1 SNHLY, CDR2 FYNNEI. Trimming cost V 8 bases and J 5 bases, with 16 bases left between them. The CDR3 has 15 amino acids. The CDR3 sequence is CASSTGDSDNSPLHF. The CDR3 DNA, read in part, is TGTGCCAGCTCGACCGGAGACAGTGATAATTCACCC.

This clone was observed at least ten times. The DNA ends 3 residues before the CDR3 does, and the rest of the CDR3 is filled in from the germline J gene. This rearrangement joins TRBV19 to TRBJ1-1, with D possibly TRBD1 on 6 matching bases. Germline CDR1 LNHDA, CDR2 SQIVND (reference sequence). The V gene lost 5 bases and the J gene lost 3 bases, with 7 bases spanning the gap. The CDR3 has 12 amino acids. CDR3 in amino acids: CASSDRYTEAFF. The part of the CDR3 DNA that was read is TGTGCCAGTAGTGACAGGTACACTGAA.

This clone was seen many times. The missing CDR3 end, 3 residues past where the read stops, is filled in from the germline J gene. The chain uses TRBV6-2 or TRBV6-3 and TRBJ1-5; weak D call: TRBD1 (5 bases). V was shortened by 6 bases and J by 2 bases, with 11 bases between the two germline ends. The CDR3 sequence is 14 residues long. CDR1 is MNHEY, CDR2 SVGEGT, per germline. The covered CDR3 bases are TGTGCCAGCAGCCGCAGGGATGGCAATCAGCCC. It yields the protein CASSRRDGNQP. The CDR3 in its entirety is CASSRRDGNQPQHF.

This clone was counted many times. The chain's CDR3 is CASSPYRTQETQYF. The CDR3 bases that were read are TGTGCCAGCAGCCCATACCGGACACAAGAGACC. The rearrangement joins TRBV7-9 to TRBJ2-5; maybe TRBD1 (5 bases). The sequence runs out 3 residues before the end of the CDR3; the remainder is reconstructed from the germline J gene. V dropped 5 bases and J dropped 2 bases, with 12 bases sitting between them. CDR1 is SEHNR, CDR2 FQNEAQ, per germline (reference sequence). The CDR3 length is 14 residues.

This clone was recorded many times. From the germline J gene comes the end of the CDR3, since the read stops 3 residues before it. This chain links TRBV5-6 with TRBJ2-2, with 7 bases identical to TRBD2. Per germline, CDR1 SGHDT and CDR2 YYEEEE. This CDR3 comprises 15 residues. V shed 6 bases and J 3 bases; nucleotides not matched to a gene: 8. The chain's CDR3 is CASTPGGGDTGELFF. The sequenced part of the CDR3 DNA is TGTGCCAGCACTCCCGGGGGAGGGGACACCGGGGAG.

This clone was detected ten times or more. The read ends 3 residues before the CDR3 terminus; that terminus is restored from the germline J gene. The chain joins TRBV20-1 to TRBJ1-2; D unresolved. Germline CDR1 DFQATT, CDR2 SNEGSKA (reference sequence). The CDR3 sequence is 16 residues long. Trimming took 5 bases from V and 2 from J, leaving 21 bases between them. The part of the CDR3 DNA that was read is TGCAGTGCTCCGACCATTAAAGGGTTAGGAAACTATGGC. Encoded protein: CSAPTIKGLGNYG. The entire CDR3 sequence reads CSAPTIKGLGNYGYTF.

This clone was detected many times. CDR3 bases read: TGTGCCAGCAGCCACCGGGACTTACGAGAGACC. As protein: CASSHRDLRET. From start to end, the CDR3 is CASSHRDLRETQYF. J is TRBJ2-5 and V is TRBV5-6; D is perhaps TRBD2 (6 bases). Read sequence stops 3 residues before the CDR3 end, and the germline J gene provides the missing end. There are 14 residues in the CDR3. V lost 4 bases, J lost 4 bases, and 14 bases lay in between. The germline CDR1 and CDR2 sequences are SGHDT and YYEEEE.